This TCR beta chain was sequenced for a study of T cell changes during pregnancy in multiple sclerosis (dated by TCRdb to between 2017 and 2020). Broadly, across the study: The study examined how the T cell repertoire changed over the course of pregnancy in women with multiple sclerosis.

Measured from the cysteine to the phenylalanine, the CDR3 is 15 residues long. Only CDR3 DNA is held: 45 bases, read in frame from base 1. CDR1 LNHDA and CDR2 SQIVND were looked up in the germline V gene (reference sequence). Trimming accounts for 5 bases at V and 5 bases at J, while the number of junction bases matched to no gene is 6. Points on this clone: Its recognized antigen is unknown. Per-base quality was not reported, and no clone a single base away is much larger than it.

The library was built by means of the immunoSEQ multiplex PCR assay. TCRdb obtained this table from immuneACCESS and retained in-frame rearrangements with V and J assigned. These tables miss some clones; where compared with another copy, unresolved V genes account for less than half of the shortfall, and the remainder is unexplained. The sample table holds about 88,000 clones, of which 92% were seen once. The ten largest clonotypes hold roughly 1.4% of the sample. The sequences come from peripheral blood, collected in the first trimester of pregnancy. The chain is encoded by TRBV19 joined to TRBJ1-4, and 9 bases in between align with TRBD1. The sequence derives from a female donor with multiple sclerosis, enrolled in a pregnancy study. The bases are TGTGCCAGTAGTGGGTGGGACAGGGAAAATGAAAAACTGTTTTTT. This yields the protein CASSGWDRENEKLFF.